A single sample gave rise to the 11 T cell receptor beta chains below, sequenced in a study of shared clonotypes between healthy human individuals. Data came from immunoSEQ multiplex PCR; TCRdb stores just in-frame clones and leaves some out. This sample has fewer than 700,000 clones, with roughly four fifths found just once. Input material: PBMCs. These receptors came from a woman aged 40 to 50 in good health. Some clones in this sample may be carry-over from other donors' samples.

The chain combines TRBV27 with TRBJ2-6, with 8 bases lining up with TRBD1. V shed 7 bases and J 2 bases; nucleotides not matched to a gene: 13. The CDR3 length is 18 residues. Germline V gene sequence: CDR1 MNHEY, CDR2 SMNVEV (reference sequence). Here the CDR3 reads CASTQTGAIRPGANVLTF. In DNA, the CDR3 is TGTGCCAGCACCCAGACAGGGGCTATTAGGCCTGGGGCCAACGTCCTGACTTTC.

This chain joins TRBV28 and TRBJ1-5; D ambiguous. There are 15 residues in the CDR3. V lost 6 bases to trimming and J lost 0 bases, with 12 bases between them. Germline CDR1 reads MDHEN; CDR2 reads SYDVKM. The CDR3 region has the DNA TGTGCCAGCAGCCCCGGTGGGGATAGCAATCAGCCCCAGCATTTT. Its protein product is CASSPGGDSNQPQHF.

Here the CDR3 reads CATTGQGDYEQYF. The CDR3 DNA sequence: TGTGCCACCACCGGACAGGGCGACTACGAGCAGTACTTC. This chain links TRBV19 with TRBJ2-7; 8 nucleotides align to TRBD1. The CDR3 totals 13 residues. V gave up 10 bases and J gave up 3 bases; unmatched junction bases: 8. Germline CDR1 and CDR2: LNHDA and SQIVND (reference sequence).

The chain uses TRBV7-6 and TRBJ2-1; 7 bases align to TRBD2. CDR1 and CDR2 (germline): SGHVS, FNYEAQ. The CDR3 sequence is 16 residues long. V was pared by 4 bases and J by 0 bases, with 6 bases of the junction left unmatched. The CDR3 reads CASSSLGTTSYNEQFF. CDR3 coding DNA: TGTGCCAGCAGCTCACTAGGGACTACCTCCTACAATGAGCAGTTCTTC.

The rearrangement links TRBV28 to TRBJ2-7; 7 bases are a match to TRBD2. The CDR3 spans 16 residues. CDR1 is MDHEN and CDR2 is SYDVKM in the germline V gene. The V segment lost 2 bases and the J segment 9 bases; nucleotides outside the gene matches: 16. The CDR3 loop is CASSLTPGGFGEGQYF. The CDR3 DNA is TGTGCCAGCAGTTTAACTCCCGGGGGTTTTGGGGAGGGGCAGTACTTC. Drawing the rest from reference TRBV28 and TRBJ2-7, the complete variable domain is DVKVTQSSRYLVKRTGEKVFLECVQDMDHENMFWYRQDPGLGLRLIYFSYDVKMKEKGDIPEGYSVSREKKERFSLILESASTNQTSMYLCASSLTPGGFGEGQYFGPGTRLTVT.

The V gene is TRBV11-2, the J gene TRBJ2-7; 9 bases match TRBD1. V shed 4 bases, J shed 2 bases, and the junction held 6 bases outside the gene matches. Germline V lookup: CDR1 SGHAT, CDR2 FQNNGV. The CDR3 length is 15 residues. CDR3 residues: CASSSDRGTTYEQYF. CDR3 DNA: TGTGCCAGCAGCTCCGACAGGGGGACCACCTACGAGCAGTACTTC.

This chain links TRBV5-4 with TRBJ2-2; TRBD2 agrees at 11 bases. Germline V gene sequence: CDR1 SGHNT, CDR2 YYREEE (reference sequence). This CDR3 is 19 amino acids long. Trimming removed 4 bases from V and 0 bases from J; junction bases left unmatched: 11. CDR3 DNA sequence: TGTGCCAGCAGCGGGGGGACTAGCGGTTGGGCCTCGAACACCGGGGAGCTGTTTTTT. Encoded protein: CASSGGTSGWASNTGELFF.

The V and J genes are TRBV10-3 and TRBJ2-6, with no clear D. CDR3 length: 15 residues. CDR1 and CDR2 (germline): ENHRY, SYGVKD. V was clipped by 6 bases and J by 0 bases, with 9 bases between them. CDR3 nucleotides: TGTGCCATCAGGGACGGTCACTCTGGGGCCAACGTCCTGACTTTC. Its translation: CAIRDGHSGANVLTF.

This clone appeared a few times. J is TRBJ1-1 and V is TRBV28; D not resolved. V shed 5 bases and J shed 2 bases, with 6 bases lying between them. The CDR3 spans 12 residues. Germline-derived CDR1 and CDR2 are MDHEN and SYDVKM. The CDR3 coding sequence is TGTGCCAGCAGTCCATACAACACTGAAGCTTTCTTT. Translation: CASSPYNTEAFF. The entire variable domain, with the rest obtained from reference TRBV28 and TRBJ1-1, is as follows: DVKVTQSSRYLVKRTGEKVFLECVQDMDHENMFWYRQDPGLGLRLIYFSYDVKMKEKGDIPEGYSVSREKKERFSLILESASTNQTSMYLCASSPYNTEAFFGQGTRLTVV.

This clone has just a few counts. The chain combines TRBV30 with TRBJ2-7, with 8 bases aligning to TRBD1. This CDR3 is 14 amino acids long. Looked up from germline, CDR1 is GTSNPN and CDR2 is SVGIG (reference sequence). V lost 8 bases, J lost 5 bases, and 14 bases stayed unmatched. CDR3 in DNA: TGTGCCCTGGAGATGACAGGGGCAAAGGACGAGCAGTACTTC. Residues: CALEMTGAKDEQYF.

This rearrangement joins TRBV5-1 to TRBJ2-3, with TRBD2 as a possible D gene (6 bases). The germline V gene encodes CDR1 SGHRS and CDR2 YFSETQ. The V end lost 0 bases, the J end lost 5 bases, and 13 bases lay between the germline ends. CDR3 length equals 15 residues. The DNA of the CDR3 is TGCGCCAGCAGCTTGGACGGGAGCCCGGTAGATACGCAGTATTTT. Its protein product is CASSLDGSPVDTQYF.